This T cell receptor beta chain was identified during a study of Ad26.COV2.S vaccination and SARS-CoV-2 variants. As for the study in general: Donor joined the COV1001 Ad26.COV2.S trial arm.

Looked up from germline, CDR1 is SGDLS and CDR2 is YYNGEE. This CDR3 comprises 16 residues. V lost 0 bases and J lost 2, with 13 bases in between. Treatment specified: approximately 18 received Ad26.COV2.S at low or high dose, single or two shots; roughly five received placebo; per-sample allocation not given. Repertoires come from day 63 after the first vaccine or placebo injection. Here immunoSEQ multiplex PCR was the method, and the copy in TCRdb shows in-frame clones only, minus some. The sample records around 300,000 clones, 80% to 90% being singletons. This chain uses TRBV9 with TRBJ2-3; D is perhaps TRBD1 or TRBD2 (5 bases each). The sample was peripheral blood, taken in a trial of Ad26.COV2.S vaccine versus placebo. The clonotype originates from a person aged 18-65 years who received the Ad26.COV2.S COVID-19 vaccine or a placebo. The CDR3 DNA follows: TGTGCCAGCAGCGTAGCATCAGGGACCTTCACAGATACGCAGTATTTT. It translates to CASSVASGTFTDTQYF.